These 17 T cell receptor beta chains originate from one sample sequenced in a study of blood T cell repertoires in COVID-19. The protocol was immunoSEQ multiplex PCR, while the TCRdb copy is restricted to in-frame clones and leaves out a portion. The data show under 75,000 clones, 88% seen once. What was sequenced was peripheral blood. These receptors were taken from a woman at least 80 years old with active COVID-19.

This rearrangement joins TRBV28 to TRBJ1-3; D gene uncertain. Germline lookup yields CDR1 MDHEN and CDR2 SYDVKM. CDR3 length equals 15 residues. V lost 3 bases, J lost 0 bases, and 9 bases lay in between. In DNA, the CDR3 is TGTGCCAGCAGTTTCGACTTGTACTCTGGAAACACCATATATTTT. It is translated as CASSFDLYSGNTIYF.

The chain is built from TRBV7-8 and TRBJ2-7; 7 positions match TRBD1. With V trimmed by 6 bases and J by 0 bases, 8 bases remained unmatched. Germline CDR1 and CDR2: SGHVS and FQNEAQ. CDR3 length equals 15 residues. The DNA of the CDR3 is TGTGCCAGCAGGCGTGGACAGGCCCCCTCCTACGAGCAGTACTTC. Its translation: CASRRGQAPSYEQYF.

V usage is TRBV5-1 and J usage is TRBJ2-3; 7 positions match TRBD2. The CDR3 loop spans 16 amino acids. V gave up 4 bases and J gave up 1 base; unmatched junction bases: 9. Per the germline V gene, CDR1 is SGHRS and CDR2 is YFSETQ. The DNA of the CDR3 is TGCGCCAGCAGCCCCTTTACGGGGAGGGGCACAGATACGCAGTATTTT. As protein: CASSPFTGRGTDTQYF.

The rearrangement links TRBV3-1 (or the pseudogene TRBV3-2) to TRBJ2-5; 7 bases match TRBD2. Germline V lookup: CDR1 LGHDT, CDR2 YNNKEL (reference sequence). The V gene end was trimmed by 6 bases and the J gene end by 3 bases; junction bases not matched to a gene: 10. The CDR3 contains 15 residues. The CDR3 spells CASSLAGSGEETQYF. The CDR3 DNA follows: TGTGCCAGCAGTTTAGCGGGCAGCGGAGAAGAGACCCAGTACTTC.

The chain's CDR3 is CASRGGGQVVKNIQYF. CDR3 nucleotides: TGTGCCAGCAGGGGAGGCGGACAGGTTGTGAAAAACATTCAGTACTTC. The J gene is TRBJ2-4, the V gene TRBV28; D might be TRBD1 (7 bases). Germline V lookup: CDR1 MDHEN, CDR2 SYDVKM. This CDR3 is built from 16 residues. The ends were cut back, 6 bases at V and 4 bases at J, with 19 bases in the middle.

The chain links TRBV5-1 to TRBJ2-1; 7 positions agree with TRBD2. Germline lookup yields CDR1 SGHRS and CDR2 YFSETQ. The CDR3 is 13 amino acids. J was trimmed by 10 bases and V by 0 bases; bases with no gene match: 4. The CDR3 DNA sequence: TGCGCCAGCAGCTTGGAACCGGGACTAGAGCAGTTCTTC. Translated: CASSLEPGLEQFF.

The chain employs TRBV5-1 and TRBJ2-5; D call uncertain. The CDR3 extends over 13 amino acids. Germline lookup yields CDR1 SGHRS and CDR2 YFSETQ. V shed 0 bases and J shed 2 bases, with 5 bases lying between them. This chain's CDR3 is CASSLVYQETQYF. Written as DNA, the CDR3 is TGCGCCAGCAGCTTGGTGTATCAAGAGACCCAGTACTTC.

This chain connects TRBV2 to TRBJ2-1, with 12 bases that match TRBD2. The germline gives CDR1 SNHLY, CDR2 FYNNEI. The CDR3 is 12 residues long. V shed 6 bases, J shed 10 bases, and the junction held 1 base outside the gene matches. Written as DNA, the CDR3 is TGTGCCAGCAGCGGACTAGCGGGGGAGCAGTTCTTC. It specifies CASSGLAGEQFF.

The chain couples TRBV5-1 to TRBJ1-5, with a weak D call TRBD1 (5 bases). The CDR3 runs to 15 residues. Between the trimmed V and J ends, which lost 0 bases and 3 bases, there was a span of 10 bases. Per germline, CDR1 SGHRS and CDR2 YFSETQ. The CDR3 coding sequence is TGCGCCAGCAGCTTGGATTCAGGGAACAATCAGCCCCAGCATTTT. Translated: CASSLDSGNNQPQHF.

The J gene is TRBJ2-5, the V gene TRBV7-6; possible D gene TRBD1, 6 bases. The germline V and J ends were trimmed by 1 base and 5 bases, with 20 bases remaining between them. The CDR3 totals 17 residues. CDR1 is SGHVS and CDR2 is FNYEAQ in the germline V gene. The CDR3 region is CASSLDRVSKGVETQYF. The CDR3 DNA follows: TGTGCCAGCAGCTTAGATCGAGTCTCGAAGGGGGTTGAGACCCAGTACTTC.

The gene calls are TRBV28 and TRBJ2-2, with D perhaps TRBD1 (6 bases). The CDR3 is 16 residues long. Trimming took off 5 bases at V and 4 bases at J, with 17 bases between the two ends. The germline gives CDR1 MDHEN, CDR2 SYDVKM. CDR3 loop: CASSNPTTGLTGELFF. The DNA of the CDR3 is TGTGCCAGCAGTAATCCCACAACAGGGCTCACCGGGGAGCTGTTTTTT.

V usage is TRBV30 and J usage is TRBJ1-6; D gene uncertain. This CDR3 is built from 16 residues. V was cut by 0 bases and J by 3 bases, with 12 bases left in between. Germline CDR1 and CDR2: GTSNPN and SVGIG (reference sequence). CDR3 DNA sequence: TGTGCCTGGAGTGTGCCCGGGGATTTCTATAATTCACCCCTCCACTTT. Translated, it gives CAWSVPGDFYNSPLHF.

The chain is built from TRBV6-6 and TRBJ1-2; the D is unclear. The CDR3 covers 16 residues. Trimming shortened V by 1 base and J by 3 bases, and 15 bases separated the two germline ends. CDR1 and CDR2 from the germline V gene are MNHNY and SVGAGI (reference sequence). The CDR3 protein is CASSYFLVPADYGYTF. CDR3 in DNA: TGTGCCAGCAGTTACTTCTTAGTCCCCGCGGACTATGGCTACACCTTC.

This chain links TRBV19 with TRBJ1-5, with D uncertain. In germline, CDR1 is LNHDA, CDR2 SQIVND (reference sequence). The CDR3 runs to 15 residues. Deletions cut 6 bases from V and 0 bases from J, with 12 bases between. In nucleotides, the CDR3 is TGTGCCAGTAGGAACGGGGATTATAGCAATCAGCCCCAGCATTTT. Translation gives CASRNGDYSNQPQHF.

Only one count was recorded for this clone. This chain joins TRBV10-3 and TRBJ2-3; TRBD2 aligns across 11 bases. With V trimmed by 10 bases and J by 0 bases, 9 bases remained unmatched. The CDR3 covers 16 residues. In germline, CDR1 is ENHRY, CDR2 SYGVKD. CDR3 residues: CATSGTSGDSTDTQYF. As DNA, the CDR3 is TGTGCCACCTCCGGGACTAGCGGAGATAGCACAGATACGCAGTATTTT.

The genes are TRBV5-1 and TRBJ2-5, with TRBD2 matching over 13 bases. From germline, CDR1 is SGHRS and CDR2 YFSETQ. The CDR3 has 16 residues. Unmatched junction bases numbered 3, after V lost 3 bases and J lost 1 base. CDR3 DNA: TGCGCCAGCAGCTACCGACTAGCGGGGGGCCAAGAGACCCAGTACTTC. This encodes CASSYRLAGGQETQYF.

The J gene is TRBJ2-3, the V gene TRBV10-3; D is unclear. This CDR3 region has 13 residues. Germline V CDR1 and CDR2: ENHRY, SYGVKD. Trimming pared 2 bases from V and 0 bases from J, leaving 3 bases between. The CDR3 DNA follows: TGTGCCATCAGTGAGGGCAGCACAGATACGCAGTATTTT. Translating gives CAISEGSTDTQYF.